The subject of this entry is one TCR beta chain. The antigen is unknown. The junction does not match germline at one end; this may be a read error. The data were obtained in a study of vaccination and CD4 T cells after COVID-19. This CDR3 region has 13 residues. The V gene's germline CDR1 is SGHVS and CDR2 FNYEAQ. Noted treatment: roughly 10-day PBMC culture with coronavirus spike peptide pools or control peptides (ViraFEST assay). An Oncomine TCR Beta short-read assay was used to sequence the DNA from cultured CD4+ T cells. TCRdb ran MiXCR on the PCR reads and lists one entry per CDR3 protein. The sample has roughly 5,000 distinct CDR3 sequences; about two fifths are singletons.

This TCR derives from a human donor who had recovered from COVID-19. This sequence joins TRBV7-6 and TRBJ1-2; D not resolved. Sequencing was performed on CD4+ T cells from blood, cultured in vitro. CDR3 residues: CASSLGTNYGHTF. CDR3 coding DNA: TGTGCCAGCAGCTTGGGCACAAACTATGGCCACACCTTC.